This T cell receptor beta chain was identified in a study of blood T cell repertoires in COVID-19. Study at large: T cells, B-cell-depleted T cells, or PBMCs supplied cDNA or gDNA.

Assay used: immunoSEQ multiplex PCR; TCRdb lists only in-frame clones, some missing. The data show some 260,000 clones, 85% to 90% seen once. Participants were aged roughly 18 to 89 years from around 25 US areas. Clinical history as reported by participants underpinned cohort assignment. Recovered status in Cohort 3 required two negative PCRs, clearance, or symptom resolution. CDR1 MNHEY and CDR2 SMNVEV come from the germline V gene (reference sequence). This CDR3 has 13 residues. The V end was cut by 6 bases, the J end by 7 bases, with 15 bases between. The clonotype originates from a man aged 35 to 55 who had recovered from COVID-19. Sequencing input: PBMCs or T cells enriched from blood (not recorded which). The V and J genes are TRBV27 and TRBJ2-5, with unresolved D. The CDR3 DNA sequence: TGTGCCAGCAGGAGTGGCTTGTCAGGGACCCAGTACTTC. Protein: CASRSGLSGTQYF.